Here is one TCR beta chain with its context. Antigen unknown. The data were taken from a study of T cell responses to AZD1222 COVID-19 vaccine. CDR1 and CDR2 (germline): MNHEY, SVGAGI. Trimming left V 2 bases short and J 0 bases short, with 9 bases between. This CDR3 is built from 15 residues. Assay used: immunoSEQ multiplex PCR; TCRdb lists only in-frame clones, some missing. The data hold 250,000 to 300,000 clones, with almost 95% observed a single time. Doses given second, at about 4 or about 12 weeks, were pooled. General study findings and limits: Researchers report vaccine-associated CD4 TCRs spanning spike, with dominance at 160-218 and 743-854. Possibly, clonal diversity was underestimated; donors were largely white British and included more females. Baseline serostatus was positive in only a handful of AZD1222 recipients.

This chain joins TRBV6-5 and TRBJ2-3; D gene uncertain. The sequences come from peripheral blood, collected 28 days after the second AZD1222 dose. The TCR originated in an adult who received the AZD1222 COVID-19 vaccine. The CDR3 reads CASSYAVPSTDTQYF. DNA of the CDR3: TGTGCCAGCAGTTACGCAGTTCCTAGCACAGATACGCAGTATTTT.